The 12 T cell receptor beta chains in this list originate from one sample, sequenced in a study of T cells after yellow fever vaccination (dated by TCRdb to between 2018 and 2020). The library came from 5' RACE. The instrument was an Illumina HiSeq 2500. The public reads were reprocessed in TCRdb via fastp at Q25 and MiXCR, keeping in-frame beta chains. Rows with one shared CDR3 protein collapse into an entry with the most common genes and DNA. Here the sample has 500,000 to 650,000 distinct CDR3 sequences; approximately 13% occur a single time. The ten largest clones capture about 15% of the sample. In light of the paper, this sample's treatment or condition label describes: live attenuated yellow fever vaccine strain. The sequencing here drew on PBMCs, taken on the day of the yellow fever booster vaccination. These receptor sequences come from a young man who received the YFV17D yellow fever vaccine.

CDR3 nucleotides: TGTGCCACCAGCAACCGACAAATATCCGAGCAGTACTTC. Translating it yields CATSNRQISEQYF. This chain uses TRBV15 with TRBJ2-7; D unresolved. Germline V gene data show CDR1 as LNHNV and CDR2 as YYDKDF (reference sequence). The V and J ends lost 4 bases and 6 bases respectively, with 13 bases between them. There are 13 residues in the CDR3.

The chain employs TRBV29-1 and TRBJ2-7, with TRBD2 matching 8 bases. With V trimmed by 7 bases and J by 7 bases, 12 bases remained unmatched. The germline V gene encodes CDR1 SQVTM and CDR2 ANQGSEA. The CDR3 runs 13 residues. The chain's CDR3 is CSAQKGPGGEQYF. The CDR3, as DNA: TGCAGCGCCCAGAAGGGGCCGGGAGGGGAGCAGTACTTC.

This chain links TRBV7-1 with TRBJ2-7; D is unclear. TRBV7-1 is sorted into the ORF group, with uncertain function. Trimming left V 3 bases short and J 7 bases short, with 7 bases between. The CDR3 is made up of 11 amino acids. The CDR3 loop is CASSSTWEQYF. The CDR3 region has the DNA TGTGCCAGCAGCTCTACATGGGAGCAGTACTTC.

This clonotype has just a few counts. This chain links TRBV28 with TRBJ2-3; D may be TRBD2 (6 bases). CDR1 is MDHEN, CDR2 SYDVKM, per germline. The CDR3 is made up of 17 amino acids. V lost 3 bases and J lost 1, with 17 bases in between. CDR3 in amino acids: CASSFFPAPGGTDTQYF. The CDR3 DNA follows: TGTGCCAGCAGTTTTTTCCCGGCTCCGGGGGGCACAGATACGCAGTATTTT. The full variable domain, its missing parts supplied by reference TRBV28 and TRBJ2-3, is DVKVTQSSRYLVKRTGEKVFLECVQDMDHENMFWYRQDPGLGLRLIYFSYDVKMKEKGDIPEGYSVSREKKERFSLILESASTNQTSMYLCASSFFPAPGGTDTQYFGPGTRLTVL.

As concerns this clonotype: Possible read error: a much larger clone is one base away. V gene TRBV28 combines with J gene TRBJ2-1; no clear D gene. Germline V CDR1 and CDR2: MDHEN, SYDVKM. The CDR3 sequence is 13 residues long. CDR3 in DNA: TGTGCCAGCAGGGCAAGCTCCTACAATGTGCAGTTCTTC. It encodes CASRASSYNVQFF.

The V gene is TRBV27, the J gene TRBJ2-1; 9 bases line up with TRBD1. V dropped 3 bases and J dropped 10; count of bases not matched to a gene: 25. The CDR3 is 20 residues long. CDR1 is MNHEY, CDR2 SMNVEV, per germline (reference sequence). The CDR3 spells CASSFVRRDREPLSSIEQFF. DNA of the CDR3: TGTGCCAGCAGTTTCGTACGGCGGGACAGGGAACCGCTGTCTTCCATCGAGCAGTTCTTC.

This clonotype was detected ten times or more. V gene TRBV29-1 combines with J gene TRBJ2-1, with D unresolved. There are 13 residues in the CDR3. The ends were cut back, 4 bases at V and 10 bases at J, with 17 bases in the middle. Germline CDR1 reads SQVTM; CDR2 reads ANQGSEA. The CDR3 nucleotides are TGCAGCGTTGCCCCTAATCAGGACGGAGAGCAGTTCTTC. It encodes CSVAPNQDGEQFF.

This clonotype appeared a few times. This rearrangement joins TRBV20-1 to TRBJ2-7, with D hard to call. The CDR3 spans 11 residues. Trimming pared 4 bases from V and 0 bases from J, leaving 4 bases between. Germline V gene lookup returns CDR1 DFQATT and CDR2 SNEGSKA (reference sequence). The CDR3 DNA is TGCAGTGCTACAAACTCCTACGAGCAGTACTTC. It encodes CSATNSYEQYF.

Only a few counts were recorded for this clonotype. This chain uses TRBV7-8 with TRBJ2-7; tentative D call: TRBD1 (5 bases). The CDR3 loop spans 14 amino acids. V was shortened by 4 bases and J by 4 bases, with 14 bases between the two germline ends. CDR1 is SGHVS and CDR2 is FQNEAQ in the germline V gene. CDR3 sequence reads: CASSYQQGPYEQYF. The CDR3 DNA follows: TGTGCCAGCAGCTATCAGCAGGGTCCGTACGAGCAGTACTTC. The variable domain in full, completed from reference TRBV7-8 and TRBJ2-7, reads GAGVSQSPRYKVAKRGQDVALRCDPISGHVSLFWYQQALGQGPEFLTYFQNEAQLDKSGLPSDRFFAERPEGSVSTLKIQRTQQEDSAVYLCASSYQQGPYEQYFGPGTRLTVT.

This chain joins TRBV29-1 and TRBJ1-4; tentatively, D is TRBD1 (5 bases). Deletions cut 7 bases from V and 0 bases from J, with 15 bases between. The CDR3 spans 15 residues. Looked up from germline, CDR1 is SQVTM and CDR2 is ANQGSEA. The CDR3 reads CSARQFQATNEKLFF. CDR3 bases: TGCAGCGCGAGACAGTTTCAGGCAACTAATGAAAAACTGTTTTTT.

The chain joins TRBV20-1 to TRBJ2-3, with 14 bases identical to TRBD2. This CDR3 spans 16 amino acids. Germline trimming cut 8 bases from V and 3 bases from J; bases unmatched to any gene: 10. CDR1 DFQATT and CDR2 SNEGSKA come from the germline V gene (reference sequence). DNA for the CDR3: TGCAGTTATAAGGGGGGGACTAGCGGGAGTACAGATACGCAGTATTTT. This translates into CSYKGGTSGSTDTQYF.

V usage is TRBV11-2 and J usage is TRBJ2-1; 7 nucleotides match TRBD1. Germline V gives CDR1 SGHAT, CDR2 FQNNGV. V lost 5 bases and J lost 0; bases outside the gene matches: 7. This CDR3 comprises 16 residues. The CDR3 bases are TGTGCCAGCAGCGACCTAAGGGGGCCCTCCTACAATGAGCAGTTCTTC. Its protein product is CASSDLRGPSYNEQFF.